Listed here are 19 T cell receptor beta chains from one sample, sequenced in a study of circulating and synovial CD4+ cells in juvenile arthritis. Sequenced by immunoSEQ multiplex PCR; TCRdb stores in-frame clones only, minus some. The top ten clones hold more than 3.5% of a sample with 11,000 to 15,000 clones, over 80% of them seen once. Sample: CD4+ T cells from synovial fluid. Receptors originate from a human patient with juvenile idiopathic arthritis. Some clones in this sample may be carry-over from other donors' samples.

V gene TRBV20-1 combines with J gene TRBJ2-7; D is unresolved. The germline V gene has CDR1 DFQATT and CDR2 SNEGSKA (reference sequence). V lost 3 bases and J lost 5, with 8 bases in between. The CDR3 is made up of 11 amino acids. CDR3 loop: CSARRSHEQYF. The CDR3, as DNA: TGCAGTGCTAGGCGGTCTCACGAGCAGTACTTC.

V is TRBV5-1 and J is TRBJ2-7; possibly TRBD1 for D (7 bases). In germline, CDR1 is SGHRS, CDR2 YFSETQ. The CDR3 has 17 amino acids. Trimming shortened V by 0 bases and J by 4 bases, and 20 bases separated the two germline ends. CDR3 nucleotides: TGCGCCAGCAGCTTGGGGACTACCGGGACAGATTCTTACGAGCAGTACTTC. Encoded protein: CASSLGTTGTDSYEQYF.

The J gene is TRBJ1-5, the V gene TRBV6-1; D unclear. The CDR3 has 12 residues. The germline V and J ends were trimmed by 7 bases and 2 bases, with 6 bases remaining between them. From germline, CDR1 is MNHNS and CDR2 SASEGT. CDR3 residues: CASNPGNQPQHF. CDR3 sequence (DNA): TGTGCCAGCAATCCTGGCAATCAGCCCCAGCATTTT.

The chain joins TRBV4-1 to TRBJ1-2; D unresolved. The germline V gene encodes CDR1 MGHRA and CDR2 YSYEKL. The ends were cut back, 2 bases at V and 6 bases at J, with 16 bases in the middle. This CDR3 comprises 15 residues. CDR3 DNA: TGCGCCAGCAGCCAAATTGCCCAGGACTTCAATGGCTACACCTTC. Translated: CASSQIAQDFNGYTF.

The chain recombines TRBV7-3 with TRBJ2-2, with 7 bases lining up with TRBD2. The CDR3 consists of 15 residues. CDR1 SGHTA and CDR2 FQGTGA come from the germline V gene. The junction had 5 bases not matched to a gene; V was cut back by 3 bases and J by 4 bases. The DNA for the CDR3 is TGTGCCAGCAGCTTGGGGAGGGCTAGCACCGGGGAGCTGTTTTTT. It is translated as CASSLGRASTGELFF.

This sequence joins TRBV5-1 and TRBJ1-3; 10 nucleotides agree with TRBD1. The CDR3 spans 16 residues. Germline CDR1 is SGHRS and CDR2 is YFSETQ. Trimming cost V 4 bases and J 4 bases; bases outside gene matches: 8. The CDR3 region is CASSPGTGAIGNTIYF. The CDR3 nucleotides are TGCGCCAGCAGCCCGGGGACAGGGGCAATAGGAAACACCATATATTTT. The entire variable domain, with the rest obtained from reference TRBV5-1 and TRBJ1-3, is as follows: KAGVTQTPRYLIKTRGQQVTLSCSPISGHRSVSWYQQTPGQGLQFLFEYFSETQRNKGNFPGRFSGRQFSNSRSEMNVSTLELGDSALYLCASSPGTGAIGNTIYFGEGSWLTVV.

The chain couples TRBV29-1 to TRBJ1-1; D possibly corresponds to TRBD1 (6 bases). Trimming took 7 bases from V and 5 from J, leaving 17 bases between them. The CDR3 contains 13 residues. Germline CDR1 SQVTM, CDR2 ANQGSEA. The CDR3 nucleotides read TGCAGCGCTGCCTTGGACAGTCGGACTGAAGCTTTCTTT. Translated, it gives CSAALDSRTEAFF.

The chain links TRBV27 to TRBJ1-5; no firm D call. This CDR3 is built from 16 residues. The germline V and J ends were trimmed by 4 bases and 0 bases, with 13 bases remaining between them. CDR1 MNHEY and CDR2 SMNVEV come from the germline V gene (reference sequence). CDR3 in amino acids: CASSWRVPYSNQPQHF. The CDR3 DNA follows: TGTGCCAGCAGTTGGAGGGTCCCATATAGCAATCAGCCCCAGCATTTT.

This clone was picked up a small number of times. The rearrangement links TRBV4-3 to TRBJ1-4; TRBD1 might be the D (6 bases). V shed 3 bases and J shed 4 bases, with 12 bases lying between them. The CDR3 length is 15 residues. CDR1 LGHNA and CDR2 YSLEER come from the germline V gene. CDR3 sequence (DNA): TGCGCCAGCAGCCAGGTACAGGGTGGTAATGAAAAACTGTTTTTT. Translated: CASSQVQGGNEKLFF.

The gene calls are TRBV6-6 and TRBJ1-2, with TRBD1 matching over 8 bases. The CDR3 contains 15 residues. With 5 bases clipped from V and 8 bases from J, the junction kept 13 bases outside the gene matches. CDR1 and CDR2 (germline): MNHNY, SVGAGI (reference sequence). The CDR3 protein is CASSNRQGLSIGYTF. CDR3 DNA: TGTGCCAGCAGTAACCGACAGGGGCTTTCGATCGGCTACACCTTC.

The V gene is TRBV29-1, the J gene TRBJ2-3; no reliable D call. Trimming took off 3 bases at V and 4 bases at J, with 8 bases between the two ends. Germline V gene sequence: CDR1 SQVTM, CDR2 ANQGSEA. CDR3 length: 12 amino acids. The CDR3 DNA sequence: TGCAGCGTTGAGGGTCTAGCAGATACGCAGTATTTT. Its translation: CSVEGLADTQYF.

The CDR3 DNA reads as TGTGCCAGCAGCTTAAGGGTCGACGCGGGGCAGCACTACTATGGCTACACCTTC. Its protein product is CASSLRVDAGQHYYGYTF. This rearrangement joins TRBV7-2 to TRBJ1-2; D is perhaps TRBD1 (5 bases). Trimming stripped 2 bases from V and 3 bases from J, with 22 bases between. The CDR3 is 18 residues long. Germline V gives CDR1 SGHTA, CDR2 FQGNSA.

This clone came up once. V and J are TRBV6-1 and TRBJ1-1; D is undetermined. The CDR3 is made up of 14 amino acids. Germline V lookup: CDR1 MNHNS, CDR2 SASEGT. The V and J ends lost 3 bases and 0 bases respectively, with 8 bases between them. DNA for the CDR3: TGTGCCAGCAGTGAGAACAGTTTGAACACTGAAGCTTTCTTT. Translating it yields CASSENSLNTEAFF.

The chain is built from TRBV19 and TRBJ2-5, with TRBD1 identical over 10 bases. This CDR3 is built from 14 residues. The V and J ends lost 5 bases and 7 bases, in that order; junction bases with no gene match: 7. Germline values: CDR1 LNHDA, CDR2 SQIVND (reference sequence). The CDR3: CASSAADRGGTQYF. In DNA, the CDR3 is TGTGCCAGTAGTGCGGCGGACAGGGGGGGGACCCAGTACTTC.

CDR3 in amino acids: CASSLPPSGNLNTGELFF. The DNA for the CDR3 is TGTGCCAGCAGCTTGCCGCCTAGCGGGAACCTTAACACCGGGGAGCTGTTTTTT. The rearrangement joins TRBV5-4 to TRBJ2-2, with 9 bases that match TRBD2. Germline V gene data show CDR1 as SGHNT and CDR2 as YYREEE (reference sequence). This CDR3 has 18 amino acids. The junction had 9 bases not matched to a gene; V was cut back by 1 base and J by 2 bases.

The chain employs TRBV5-1 and TRBJ1-2; no clear D. The V end was cut by 4 bases, the J end by 3 bases, with 10 bases between. Germline V lookup: CDR1 SGHRS, CDR2 YFSETQ. This CDR3 comprises 13 residues. The chain's CDR3 is CASSPEPDYGYTF. Here the CDR3 DNA reads TGCGCCAGCAGCCCAGAACCCGACTATGGCTACACCTTC.

A note on this clone: The germline gene is not matched at one end of the junction; a read error may be the cause. This chain links TRBV30 with TRBJ1-2; the D gene is possibly TRBD1 (5 bases). CDR3 length: 15 amino acids. Germline V lookup: CDR1 GTSNPN, CDR2 SVGIG (reference sequence). CDR3 DNA: TGTACCTGGAGTGTGGGGGGAGCCCTTAACTATGGCTACACCTTC. Protein sequence: CTWSVGGALNYGYTF. The full variable domain, in which reference TRBV30 and TRBJ1-2 provide the parts outside the CDR3, is SQTIHQWPATLVQPVGSPLSLECTVEGTSNPNLYWYRQAAGRGLQLLFYSVGIGQISSEVPQNLSASRPQDRQFILSSKKLLLSDSGFYLCTWSVGGALNYGYTFGSGTRLTVV.

V gene TRBV25-1 combines with J gene TRBJ2-1, with 10 bases aligning to TRBD1. The V and J ends lost 2 bases and 9 bases, in that order; junction bases with no gene match: 7. The germline CDR1 and CDR2 sequences are MGHDK and SYGVNS. The CDR3 is 15 residues long. The CDR3 region has the DNA TGTGCCAGCAGTGAAGGGACAGGGGTTTTTGGTGAGCAGTTCTTC. It yields the protein CASSEGTGVFGEQFF.

CDR3 DNA: TGTGCCACTGGTGACAGGGATAGCTATGGCTACACCTTC. Protein sequence: CATGDRDSYGYTF. V gene TRBV19 combines with J gene TRBJ1-2, with 7 nucleotides matching TRBD1. With 10 bases clipped from V and 4 bases from J, the junction kept 9 bases outside the gene matches. The V gene's germline CDR1 is LNHDA and CDR2 SQIVND (reference sequence). The CDR3 consists of 13 residues.